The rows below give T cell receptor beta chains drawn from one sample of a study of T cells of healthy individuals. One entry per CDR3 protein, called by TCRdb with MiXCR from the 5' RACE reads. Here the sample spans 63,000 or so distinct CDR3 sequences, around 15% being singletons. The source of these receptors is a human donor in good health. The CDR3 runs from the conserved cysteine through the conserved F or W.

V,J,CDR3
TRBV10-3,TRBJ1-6,CAIILHSSYNSPLHF
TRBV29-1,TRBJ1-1,CSVEDGSPEAFF
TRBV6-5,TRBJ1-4,CASKRQGISEKLFF
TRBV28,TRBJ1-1,CASSEGDLTGFTEAFF
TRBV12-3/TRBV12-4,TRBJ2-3,CASSLGALGTDTQYF
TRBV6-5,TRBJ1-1,CASRKQGLNTEAFF
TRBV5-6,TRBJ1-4,CASSLDRELLSEKLFF
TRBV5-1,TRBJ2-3,CASSAGFGATDTQYF
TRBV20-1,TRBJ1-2,CSASGGGYGYTF
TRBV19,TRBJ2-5,CASSSDVDRQETQYF
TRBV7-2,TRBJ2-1,CASSLYSSGTGNEQFF
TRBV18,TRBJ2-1,CASSAGLAGGEQFF
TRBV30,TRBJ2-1,CAWSVMDNEQFF
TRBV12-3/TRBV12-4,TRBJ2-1,CASSKRGMGHNEQFF
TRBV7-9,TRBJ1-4,CASSLFEKLFF
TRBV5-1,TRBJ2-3,CASRRQASTDAQYF
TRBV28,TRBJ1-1,CASRPFYTEAFF
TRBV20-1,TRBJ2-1,CSASRTSDVVQFF
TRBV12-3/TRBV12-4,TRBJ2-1,CASSGYTAGSSYNEQFF
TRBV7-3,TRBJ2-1,CASSLVSWGLAGAGEQFF
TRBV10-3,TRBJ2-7,CAISESIGLASYEQYF
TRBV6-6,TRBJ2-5,CASSYPGTGAVF
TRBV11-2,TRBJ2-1,CASSLLRGFSGLGEQFF
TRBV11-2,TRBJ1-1,CASSPPFKDPRGAFF
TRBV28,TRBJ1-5,CASSQTIRPQHF
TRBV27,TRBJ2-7,CASSFGGGAWEQYF
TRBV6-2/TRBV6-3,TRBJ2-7,CASVRGSGTPGSYEQYF
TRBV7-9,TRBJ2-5,CASSTGVSQYF
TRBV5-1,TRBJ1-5,CASSLTETGSHQPQHF
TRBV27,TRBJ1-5,CASSLRGDLSNQPQHF
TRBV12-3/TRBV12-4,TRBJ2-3,CASSLALGTSGRTDTQYF
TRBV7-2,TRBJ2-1,CASSSDWGYNEQFF
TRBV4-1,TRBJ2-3,CASSPLVTSADTQYF
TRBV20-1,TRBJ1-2,CSAREKGRRWDGYTF
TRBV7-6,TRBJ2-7,CASSAGPSYEQYF
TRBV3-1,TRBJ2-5,CASSQDRTRGQTQYF
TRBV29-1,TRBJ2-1,CSVGARTSGKWANNEQFF
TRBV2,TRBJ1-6,CASRDRGNSPLHF
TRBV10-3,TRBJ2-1,CAIGQTSGSYNEQFF
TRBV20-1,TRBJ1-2,CSAWTGANYGYTF
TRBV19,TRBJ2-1,CASSIGVRGEQFF
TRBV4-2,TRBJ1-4,CASSREGYRWFEEKLFF
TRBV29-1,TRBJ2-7,CSVLPTGYEQYF